The entry below describes one TCR beta chain. The antigen it recognizes is unknown. Base qualities are not at hand, and no much larger clone is one base apart. These data belong to a study of blood T cell repertoires in COVID-19 (TCRdb year 2020). About the full investigation: Collaborator samples came from the United States, Italy and Spain and covered acute and convalescent phases of COVID-19. The repertoires were released in a freely available public database intended as a resource for research on the immune response to SARS-CoV-2. Sample metadata almost always included a de-identified subject ID, COVID-19 status, age in years and sex. Samples were obtained from the ongoing ImmuneRACE study (first 160 participants) and from over a thousand subjects provided by 6 global collaborators. The material from the prospective study consisted of cDNA or gDNA derived from T cells, B-cell-depleted T cells, or PBMCs. Where HLA class I and class II types were available, the types were taken from metadata supplied by the sample provider, not from assay-based typing. Deeply sampled blood TCRbeta repertoires from subjects exposed to, actively infected with, or recovered from COVID-19 were included in the dataset.

In Seattle, one collaborating source enrolled patients while the infection was active and tracked those patients longitudinally over the course of disease. Whole blood was collected in K2EDTA tubes by collaborating institutions according to the institutions' own protocols. For TCRbeta analysis, collaborator samples were shipped as frozen whole blood, as isolated PBMCs, or as DNA extracted from either sample type. Counted from cysteine to phenylalanine, this CDR3 has 15 amino acids. Left in the record is the CDR3 DNA by itself, 45 bases read in frame from the first base. CDR1 and CDR2, per the germline V gene, are SGHRS and YFSETQ. From V the trimming removes 4 bases and from J it removes 5 bases, while the gene matches leave 3 bases of the junction unaccounted for. What the authors observed across the whole study: Clinical and demographic metadata were provided uncurated, with the amount varying by source and participant.

TCRbeta CDR3 regions were amplified from genomic DNA using the immunoSEQ Assay, a bias-controlled multiplex PCR. As for the original processing: The number of nucleated cells in each sample was estimated by amplification of reference gene primers within the assay. To quantify the absolute abundance of each unique TCRbeta CDR3 rearrangement, sequence reads were collapsed and filtered. For each sample, productive Simpson clonality was calculated as the square root of Simpson's diversity index across productive rearrangements. TCRdb mirrors the immuneACCESS table, restricted to in-frame sequences. Some clones are absent from its copies; in checked studies, under half trace to an unresolved V gene, and the reason for the others is unknown. Clonal size and the V and J genes are those of that table, whereas D and trimming came from the DNA. Recorded for this sample are 160,000 or so clones; about four fifths of them occurred a single time. More than 7% of the sample is held by the ten biggest clonotypes.

The rearrangement joined TRBV5-1 to TRBJ2-2; 12 bases in the junction line up with TRBD2. The TCR was taken from a woman in her fifties or sixties with COVID-19, enrolled during active disease. The sample was peripheral blood. The nucleotide sequence is TGCGCCAGCAGCCCTGGGACTAGCGGGACCGGGGAGCTGTTTTTT. It encodes CASSPGTSGTGELFF.